These 20 T cell receptor beta chains originate from one sample sequenced in a study of PD-L1 blockade in urothelial cancer. Clones were sequenced by immunoSEQ multiplex PCR, and TCRdb holds only the in-frame ones, with some missing. The sample includes roughly 130,000 clones, about 81% of them seen just once. Indicated time point: pretreatment peripheral blood. Source: PBMCs, taken around atezolizumab (anti-PD-L1) treatment. The receptors were sampled from a man in his forties or fifties with urothelial cancer.

The chain couples TRBV7-6 to TRBJ2-1; the match to TRBD2 covers 7 bases. This CDR3 has 18 residues. Trimming took 5 bases from V and 9 from J; bases not matched to a gene: 22. The germline CDR1 and CDR2 sequences are SGHVS and FNYEAQ. The CDR3 DNA follows: TGTGCCAGCAGCGCCCTCTTAGCCGCGGGAGATTTCTTTGGTGAGCAGTTCTTC. This codes for CASSALLAAGDFFGEQFF.

This clone was seen once. The CDR3 protein is CSVDGQLTEAFF. DNA for the CDR3: TGCAGCGTTGATGGGCAACTCACTGAAGCTTTCTTT. The chain has TRBV29-1 and TRBJ1-1; D gene unclear. Germline V gene sequence: CDR1 SQVTM, CDR2 ANQGSEA. Between the trimmed V and J ends, which lost 3 bases and 4 bases, there was a span of 9 bases. This CDR3 contains 12 residues.

This clone was counted a single time. V is TRBV28 and J is TRBJ2-6, with unresolved D. This CDR3 has 13 residues. Germline loops: CDR1 MDHEN, CDR2 SYDVKM. Deletions cut 8 bases from V and 3 bases from J, with 8 bases between. The CDR3 nucleotides read TGTGCCAGCCTGTCGTATGGGGCCAACGTCCTGACTTTC. It encodes CASLSYGANVLTF.

The chain employs TRBV5-1 and TRBJ1-4; TRBD1 matches 8 bases. Germline trimming cut 4 bases from V and 1 base from J; bases unmatched to any gene: 3. The length of the CDR3 is 15 residues. Germline values: CDR1 SGHRS, CDR2 YFSETQ. The CDR3 sequence is CASSQDRVTNEKLFF. The DNA of the CDR3 is TGCGCCAGCAGCCAGGACAGGGTAACTAATGAAAAACTGTTTTTT.

The table lists this clone with a count of one. V is TRBV2 and J is TRBJ2-3; 10 bases align to TRBD2. The CDR3 totals 15 residues. The germline gives CDR1 SNHLY, CDR2 FYNNEI. J was trimmed by 2 bases and V by 6 bases; bases with no gene match: 5. The DNA for the CDR3 is TGTGCCAGCAGACTGACTAGCGGGTCCACAGATACGCAGTATTTT. Translation: CASRLTSGSTDTQYF.

This clone appeared a few times. The V and J genes are TRBV28 and TRBJ2-1; possibly TRBD1 for D (6 bases). The germline CDR1 and CDR2 sequences are MDHEN and SYDVKM. The CDR3 is 17 residues long. V gave up 4 bases and J gave up 5 bases, with 21 bases separating them. CDR3: CASSSRDKATVDNEQFF. In DNA form, the CDR3 reads TGTGCCAGCAGTTCCCGGGACAAGGCAACAGTGGACAATGAGCAGTTCTTC. The variable domain in full, with the rest retrieved from reference TRBV28 and TRBJ2-1, is DVKVTQSSRYLVKRTGEKVFLECVQDMDHENMFWYRQDPGLGLRLIYFSYDVKMKEKGDIPEGYSVSREKKERFSLILESASTNQTSMYLCASSSRDKATVDNEQFFGPGTRLTVL.

This chain links TRBV5-4 with TRBJ2-5; weak D call: TRBD2 (6 bases). This CDR3 is built from 13 residues. The germline V gene has CDR1 SGHNT and CDR2 YYREEE (reference sequence). V lost 5 bases and J 4 bases, leaving 12 bases between the germline ends. The CDR3 region has the DNA TGTGCCAGCAGGACGGGAGACAGAGAGACCCAGTACTTC. The encoded protein is CASRTGDRETQYF.

V and J are TRBV10-2 and TRBJ1-5; no definite D call. CDR1 is WSHSY, CDR2 SAAADI, per germline. Trimming took off 6 bases at V and 4 bases at J, with 7 bases between the two ends. This CDR3 has 12 amino acids. CDR3 amino acids: CASSAGNQPQHF. DNA of the CDR3: TGCGCCAGCAGCGCCGGGAATCAGCCCCAGCATTTT.

This clone was detected a few times. This same CDR3 is encoded by further DNA sequences in the sample. This chain connects TRBV7-9 to TRBJ2-1; D might be TRBD1 (6 bases). With 1 base removed from V and 3 bases from J, the gap between germline ends came to 10 bases. The CDR3 has 15 amino acids. CDR1 is SEHNR and CDR2 is FQNEAQ in the germline V gene (reference sequence). CDR3 sequence reads: CASSLGGGRYNEQFF. In DNA, the CDR3 is TGTGCCAGCAGCTTAGGAGGGGGTCGCTACAATGAGCAGTTCTTC. Supplemented by reference TRBV7-9 and TRBJ2-1, the full variable domain reads DTGVSQNPRHKITKRGQNVTFRCDPISEHNRLYWYRQTLGQGPEFLTYFQNEAQLEKSRLLSDRFSAERPKGSFSTLEIQRTEQGDSAMYLCASSLGGGRYNEQFFGPGTRLTVL.

This clone was seen just once. The J gene is TRBJ1-1, the V gene TRBV14, with 11 bases fitting TRBD1. Trimming took 5 bases from V and 7 from J; bases not matched to a gene: 9. CDR1 is SGHDN, CDR2 FVKESK, per germline. This CDR3 is built from 15 residues. The CDR3 coding sequence is TGTGCCAGCAGCTTGTGGACAGGGGGCTCCCTTGAAGCTTTCTTT. Its translation is CASSLWTGGSLEAFF. The full variable domain, rest sourced from reference TRBV14 and TRBJ1-1, is EAGVTQFPSHSVIEKGQTVTLRCDPISGHDNLYWYRRVMGKEIKFLLHFVKESKQDESGMPNNRFLAERTGGTYSTLKVQPAELEDSGVYFCASSLWTGGSLEAFFGQGTRLTVV.

The chain uses TRBV19 and TRBJ2-7, with TRBD2 identical over 10 bases. The CDR3 totals 15 residues. Germline assignment: CDR1 LNHDA and CDR2 SQIVND (reference sequence). The V and J ends lost 4 bases and 0 bases, in that order; junction bases with no gene match: 3. The CDR3 region is CASSSLAGDSYEQYF. The CDR3 nucleotides read TGTGCCAGTAGTAGCCTAGCGGGAGACTCCTACGAGCAGTACTTC.

This clone was seen once. The J gene is TRBJ1-5, the V gene TRBV5-8; D is possibly TRBD1 (5 bases). V was cut by 4 bases and J by 6 bases, with 14 bases left in between. This CDR3 comprises 14 residues. Germline loops: CDR1 SGHTS, CDR2 YDEGEE. The CDR3 DNA reads as TGTGCCAGCAGCGGGGGTTGGGGGGGTCAGCCCCAGCATTTT. Protein sequence: CASSGGWGGQPQHF.

This clone was recorded once. This rearrangement joins TRBV19 to TRBJ1-1, with TRBD1 matching 9 bases. The V and J ends lost 5 bases and 1 base, in that order; junction bases with no gene match: 8. This CDR3 comprises 16 residues. Germline lookup yields CDR1 LNHDA and CDR2 SQIVND (reference sequence). CDR3 sequence: CASSPGQGRTNTEAFF. The CDR3 DNA sequence: TGTGCCAGTAGTCCGGGACAGGGTCGAACGAACACTGAAGCTTTCTTT.

The J gene is TRBJ2-2, the V gene TRBV23-1, with TRBD2 identical over 12 bases. TRBV23-1 is an open reading frame, and its role is uncertain. CDR3 length equals 19 residues. J lost 5 bases, V lost 0 bases, and 10 bases had no gene match. The CDR3 sequence is CASSQSSSTSGSRTGELFF. The CDR3 DNA reads TGCGCCAGCAGTCAATCTAGCTCGACTAGCGGGAGTCGAACCGGGGAGCTGTTTTTT.

The J gene is TRBJ2-4, the V gene TRBV5-6; TRBD2 agrees at 7 bases. In germline, CDR1 is SGHDT, CDR2 YYEEEE. V was clipped by 4 bases and J by 8 bases; unmatched bases: 6. This CDR3 is built from 13 residues. CDR3: CASSRGSRDIQYF. DNA for the CDR3: TGTGCCAGCAGCCGCGGGAGCAGGGACATTCAGTACTTC.

The chain couples TRBV5-4 to TRBJ2-6; 9 positions match TRBD1. V lost 4 bases and J lost 0; bases outside the gene matches: 8. Germline CDR1 reads SGHNT; CDR2 reads YYREEE (reference sequence). This CDR3 spans 18 amino acids. CDR3 residues: CASSIQQGAASGANVLTF. The CDR3 DNA follows: TGTGCCAGCAGCATTCAACAGGGGGCTGCCTCTGGGGCCAACGTCCTGACTTTC. Together with reference TRBV5-4 and TRBJ2-6, the CDR3 gives the full variable domain: ETGVTQSPTHLIKTRGQQVTLRCSSQSGHNTVSWYQQALGQGPQFIFQYYREEENGRGNFPPRFSGLQFPNYSSELNVNALELDDSALYLCASSIQQGAASGANVLTFGAGSRLTVL.

The rearrangement uses TRBV18 and TRBJ2-7, with D perhaps TRBD1 (7 bases). V dropped 1 base and J dropped 5 bases, with 18 bases sitting between them. Germline assignment: CDR1 KGHSH and CDR2 LQKENI. CDR3 length equals 16 residues. The CDR3 protein is CASSPRARQGGNEQYF. The DNA for the CDR3 is TGTGCCAGCTCACCACGGGCCAGACAGGGAGGTAACGAGCAGTACTTC.

This clone was seen a few times. V is TRBV27 and J is TRBJ1-3; D is uncertain. The V and J ends lost 0 bases and 0 bases respectively, with 3 bases between them. The CDR3 is made up of 14 amino acids. Germline CDR1 and CDR2: MNHEY and SMNVEV (reference sequence). The CDR3 loop reads CASSLSYSGNTIYF. CDR3 DNA: TGTGCCAGCAGTTTATCCTACTCTGGAAACACCATATATTTT.

The chain carries TRBV7-6 and TRBJ2-1, with TRBD2 identical over 9 bases. Germline loops: CDR1 SGHVS, CDR2 FNYEAQ. V trimming: 1 base; J trimming: 8 bases; junction bases outside the gene matches: 9. The CDR3 consists of 16 residues. In DNA, the CDR3 is TGTGCCAGCAGCTTAGGGGGGGGTAGCGGGAGATATGAGCAGTTCTTC. As protein: CASSLGGGSGRYEQFF.

This clone was detected only a few times. The V and J genes are TRBV11-2 and TRBJ1-1, with D unresolved. CDR3 size: 18 residues. Germline CDR1 SGHAT, CDR2 FQNNGV. The ends were cut back, 1 base at V and 2 bases at J, with 20 bases in the middle. Here the CDR3 reads CASSLGGKVVRSNTEAFF. CDR3 DNA: TGTGCCAGCAGCTTAGGAGGGAAGGTGGTTAGGTCAAACACTGAAGCTTTCTTT.